Below, one T cell receptor (beta chain) is given with its context. Trimming took 2 bases from V and 7 from J, leaving 8 bases between them. The CDR3 contains 13 residues. The V gene's germline CDR1 is MNHEY and CDR2 SMNVEV (reference sequence). Some clones are missing from TCRdb's copy, which holds only in-frame ones; the method was immunoSEQ multiplex PCR. This table holds 32,000 or so clones, roughly 91% found once. These data come from a study of PD-1 and CTLA-4 blockade in melanoma. The sequence came from a human donor with melanoma. The sample consisted of CD8+ T cells from peripheral blood, taken before anti-PD-1 treatment. This chain connects TRBV27 to TRBJ2-2; D is ambiguous. The CDR3: CASSLGARGELFF. The CDR3 nucleotides are TGTGCCAGCAGTTTAGGTGCTCGCGGGGAGCTGTTTTTT.